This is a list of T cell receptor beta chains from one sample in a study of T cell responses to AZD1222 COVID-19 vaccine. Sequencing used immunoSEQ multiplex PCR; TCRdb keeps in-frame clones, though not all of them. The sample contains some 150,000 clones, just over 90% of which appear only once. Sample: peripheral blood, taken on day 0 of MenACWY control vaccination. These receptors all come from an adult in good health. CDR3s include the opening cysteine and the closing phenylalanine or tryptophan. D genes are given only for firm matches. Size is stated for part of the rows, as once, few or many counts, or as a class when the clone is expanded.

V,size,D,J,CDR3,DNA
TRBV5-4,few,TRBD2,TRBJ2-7,CASSLGLAPIYEQYF,TGTGCCAGCAGCTTGGGACTAGCGCCCATCTACGAGCAGTACTTC
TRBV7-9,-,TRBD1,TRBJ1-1,CASSFRSLGQGSSTEAFF,TGTGCCAGCAGCTTCCGCTCCCTTGGACAGGGGTCGTCCACTGAAGCTTTCTTT
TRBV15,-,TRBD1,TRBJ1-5,CATSRGDRGNQPQHF,TGTGCCACCAGCAGGGGGGACAGGGGTAATCAGCCCCAGCATTTT
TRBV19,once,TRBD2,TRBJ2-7,CASQDRSGLASSRSSYEQYF,TGTGCCAGTCAGGACAGATCTGGACTAGCCTCTAGCCGAAGCTCCTACGAGCAGTACTTC
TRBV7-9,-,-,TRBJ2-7,CASSLGLRPYYEQYF,TGTGCCAGCAGCTTAGGATTGAGACCGTACTACGAGCAGTACTTC
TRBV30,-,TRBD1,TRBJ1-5,CAYRTGALYSNQPQHF,TGTGCCTATCGGACAGGGGCCCTTTATAGCAATCAGCCCCAGCATTTT
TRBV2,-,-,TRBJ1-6,CASSGGRTYNSPLHF,TGTGCCAGCAGTGGAGGCCGAACCTATAATTCACCCCTCCACTTT
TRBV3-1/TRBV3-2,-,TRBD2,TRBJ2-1,CASSQDLRLAGGRYNEQFF,TGTGCCAGCAGCCAAGATCTGAGACTAGCGGGGGGGCGATACAATGAGCAGTTCTTC
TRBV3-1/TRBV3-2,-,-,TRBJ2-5,CASSQLASRSYETQYF,TGTGCCAGCAGCCAGCTAGCGTCGAGATCGTACGAGACCCAGTACTTC
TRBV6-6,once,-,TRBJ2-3,CASTLGGGASTDTQYF,TGTGCCAGCACTTTGGGAGGGGGGGCGAGCACAGATACGCAGTATTTT
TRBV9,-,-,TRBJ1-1,CASSGEPGPYTEAFF,TGTGCCAGCAGCGGAGAACCGGGACCTTACACTGAAGCTTTCTTT
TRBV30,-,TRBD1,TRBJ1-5,CAWRPQGRGNQPQHF,TGTGCCTGGAGGCCACAGGGGCGCGGCAATCAGCCCCAGCATTTT
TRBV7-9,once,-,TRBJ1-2,CASSTGPGGGYTF,TGTGCCAGCAGCACAGGGCCGGGGGGTGGCTACACCTTC
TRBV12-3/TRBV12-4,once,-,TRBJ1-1,CASSNGAGTEAFF,TGTGCCAGCAGCAACGGGGCAGGCACTGAAGCTTTCTTT
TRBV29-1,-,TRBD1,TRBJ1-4,CSVQTGGGGEKLFF,TGCAGCGTTCAGACAGGGGGCGGAGGAGAAAAACTGTTTTTT
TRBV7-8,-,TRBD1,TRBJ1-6,CASSSRTGANSPLHF,TGTGCCAGCAGCTCCAGGACAGGGGCAAATTCACCCCTCCACTTT
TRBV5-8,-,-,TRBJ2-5,CASSEGGPQYF,TGTGCCAGCAGCGAGGGGGGTCCTCAGTACTTC
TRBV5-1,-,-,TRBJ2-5,CASSLFWGQETQYF,TGCGCCAGCAGCTTATTTTGGGGACAAGAGACCCAGTACTTC
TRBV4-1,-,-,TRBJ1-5,CASSQGPGGPMNQPQHF,TGCGCCAGCAGCCAAGGGCCGGGGGGGCCGATGAATCAGCCCCAGCATTTT
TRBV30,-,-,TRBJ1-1,CAWSVLGGGTEAFF,TGTGCCTGGAGTGTACTGGGGGGGGGCACTGAAGCTTTCTTT
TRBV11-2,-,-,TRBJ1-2,CASSHPTYGYTF,TGTGCCAGCAGCCATCCTACCTATGGCTACACCTTC
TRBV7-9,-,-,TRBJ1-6,CASSLRTDSPLHF,TGTGCCAGCAGCTTGCGGACAGATTCACCCCTCCACTTT
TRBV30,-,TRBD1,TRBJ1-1,CAWSRQGATEAFF,TGTGCCTGGAGCCGACAGGGGGCGACTGAAGCTTTCTTT
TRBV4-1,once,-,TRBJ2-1,CASSHKGYNEQFF,TGCGCCAGCAGCCACAAGGGCTACAATGAGCAGTTCTTC
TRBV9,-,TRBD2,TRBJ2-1,CASSVVAGDLYNEQFF,TGTGCCAGCAGCGTTGTAGCGGGAGATCTCTACAATGAGCAGTTCTTC
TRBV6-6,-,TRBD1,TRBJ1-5,CASSPTFQGARSNQPQHF,TGTGCCAGCAGTCCTACCTTTCAGGGGGCGCGGAGCAATCAGCCCCAGCATTTT
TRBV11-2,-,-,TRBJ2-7,CASSLGGTRSYEQYF,TGTGCCAGCAGCTTGGGGGGCACTCGCTCCTACGAGCAGTACTTC
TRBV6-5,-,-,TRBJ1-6,CASSSAGGSYNSPLHF,TGTGCCAGCAGTTCCGCCGGGGGCTCCTATAATTCACCCCTCCACTTT
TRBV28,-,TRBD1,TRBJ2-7,CASSGQGTYEQYF,TGTGCCAGCAGTGGACAGGGGACCTACGAGCAGTACTTC
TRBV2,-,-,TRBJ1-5,CASTRGRGNNQPQHF,TGTGCCAGCACCCGCGGCAGGGGCAACAATCAGCCCCAGCATTTT
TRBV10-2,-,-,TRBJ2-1,CASSGDVSYNEQFF,TGCGCCAGCAGCGGGGACGTTTCCTACAATGAGCAGTTCTTC
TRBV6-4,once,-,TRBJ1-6,CASSGALGSPLHF,TGTGCCAGCAGTGGAGCTTTGGGTTCACCCCTCCACTTT
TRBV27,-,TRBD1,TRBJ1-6,CASSNRDRAIFPLHF,TGTGCCAGCAGTAACCGGGACAGGGCGATTTTTCCCCTCCACTTT
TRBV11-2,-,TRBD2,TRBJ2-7,CASSLDPGGFYEQYF,TGTGCCAGCAGCTTAGACCCGGGAGGTTTTTACGAGCAGTACTTC
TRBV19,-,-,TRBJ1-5,CASSSLIVSNQPQHF,TGTGCCAGTAGTAGCCTGATAGTGAGCAATCAGCCCCAGCATTTT
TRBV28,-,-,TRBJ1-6,CASSLRGYNSPLHF,TGTGCCAGCAGTTTACGCGGGTATAATTCACCCCTCCACTTT
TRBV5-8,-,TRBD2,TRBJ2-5,CASSPGTSGSVETQYF,TGTGCCAGCAGCCCAGGGACTAGCGGGAGTGTAGAGACCCAGTACTTC
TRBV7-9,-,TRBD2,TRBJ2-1,CASSLRRTSGRSYNEQFF,TGTGCCAGCAGCTTAAGGAGGACTAGCGGGAGGAGTTACAATGAGCAGTTCTTC